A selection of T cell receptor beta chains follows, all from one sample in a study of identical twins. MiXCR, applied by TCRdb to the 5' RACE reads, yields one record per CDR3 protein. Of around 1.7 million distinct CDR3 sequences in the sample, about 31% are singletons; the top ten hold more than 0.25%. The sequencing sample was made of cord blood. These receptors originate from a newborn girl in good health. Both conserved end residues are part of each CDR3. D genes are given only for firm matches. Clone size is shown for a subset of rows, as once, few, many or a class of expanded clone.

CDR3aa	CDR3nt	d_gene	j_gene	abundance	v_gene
CAISRGARTEAFF	TGTGCCATCTCTCGGGGGGCTCGTACTGAAGCTTTCTTT	.	TRBJ1-1	.	TRBV10-3
CSASRPLGGSYEQYF	TGCAGTGCTAGTCGCCCCCTTGGAGGGTCCTACGAGCAGTACTTC	.	TRBJ2-7	few	TRBV20-1
CSVANPGQGTYEQYF	TGCAGCGTTGCCAATCCGGGACAGGGGACCTACGAGCAGTACTTC	TRBD1	TRBJ2-7	.	TRBV29-1
CASSLRREGSNYGYTF	TGTGCCAGCAGCTTAAGACGGGAGGGATCAAACTATGGCTACACCTTC	.	TRBJ1-2	few	TRBV7-9
CASSSTGDTEAFF	TGTGCCAGCAGTTCCACAGGGGACACTGAAGCTTTCTTT	TRBD1	TRBJ1-1	many	TRBV27
CSASLGENTGAFF	TGCAGTGCCAGCCTCGGGGAAAACACTGGAGCTTTCTTT	.	TRBJ1-1	.	TRBV20-1
CSVGQGLSYEQYF	TGCAGTGTCGGACAGGGCCTCTCCTACGAGCAGTACTTC	TRBD1	TRBJ2-7	.	TRBV20-1
CASSYSFRAASNQPQHF	TGTGCCAGCAGTTACTCCTTCCGGGCGGCTAGCAATCAGCCCCAGCATTTT	.	TRBJ1-5	few	TRBV6-5
CSATRKGDEQYF	TGCAGTGCTACTAGAAAGGGAGACGAGCAGTACTTC	.	TRBJ2-7	many	TRBV20-1
CASSEVRVNEKLFF	TGTGCCAGCAGTGAAGTTAGGGTTAATGAAAAACTGTTTTTT	.	TRBJ1-4	.	TRBV2
CASSLGSGQNTGELFF	TGTGCCAGCAGCCTCGGGAGTGGACAGAACACCGGGGAGCTGTTTTTT	.	TRBJ2-2	.	TRBV7-2
CSASSPRGTEAFF	TGCAGTGCTAGCTCCCCGCGCGGCACTGAAGCTTTCTTT	.	TRBJ1-1	.	TRBV20-1
CASSFALNTEAFF	TGTGCCAGCAGTTTCGCCTTGAACACTGAAGCTTTCTTT	.	TRBJ1-1	few	TRBV6-1
CSARAVVGGEQYF	TGCAGTGCTAGAGCGGTTGTGGGAGGCGAGCAGTACTTC	.	TRBJ2-7	few	TRBV20-1
CASSVEGGYTYEQYF	TGTGCCAGCAGCGTAGAGGGGGGGTACACCTACGAGCAGTACTTC	.	TRBJ2-7	.	TRBV9
CASRSFGDEQYF	TGTGCCAGCAGATCATTCGGGGACGAGCAGTACTTC	.	TRBJ2-7	.	TRBV11-2